The 30 T cell receptor beta chains below all came from one sample that was sequenced in a study of tumor and adjacent non-tumor tissue in lung cancer. TCRbeta libraries were built with three rounds of nested PCR, modified from ARM-PCR. TCRdb re-called the multiplex PCR reads with MiXCR, one entry per CDR3 protein. The data show over 60,000 distinct CDR3 sequences, with around 73% seen just once and 28% held by the top ten. The template was RNA from unsorted bulk tissue. The sample taken for sequencing was lung tumor tissue. The receptors come from a man aged 55 to 69 with non-small cell lung cancer.

Regarding this clonotype: It may be a read error: a sequence one base away is much more abundant. V usage is TRBV7-8 and J usage is TRBJ1-1; no clear D gene. The germline gives CDR1 SGHVS, CDR2 FQNEAQ. CDR3 length equals 14 residues. Trimming removed 5 bases from V and 5 bases from J, with 15 bases in between. CDR3 sequence reads: CASSTPKVRTEAFF. Here the CDR3 DNA reads TGTGCCAGCAGCACACCCAAGGTGAGGACTGAAGCTTTCTTT.

This clonotype has more than one count but fewer than ten. One junction end does not reproduce the germline sequence, and a read error may be involved. The chain combines TRBV5-6 with TRBJ2-7, with a tentative D call TRBD2 (6 bases). Germline lookup yields CDR1 SGHDT and CDR2 YYEEEE. The CDR3 runs 12 residues. The CDR3 nucleotides read TGTGCCAGCATCGGCGGGATCTACGGGCAGTACTTC. Its protein is CASIGGIYGQYF.

Comment on this clonotype: A read error may be the cause here, since a much bigger clone is one base away. The genes are TRBV28 and TRBJ2-1; 12 nucleotides line up with TRBD2. The CDR3 is made up of 20 amino acids. Germline V gene lookup returns CDR1 MDHEN and CDR2 SYDVKM. The J segment lost 0 bases and the V segment lost 5 bases, leaving 14 bases of the junction unmatched. This CDR3 is CASSLPLGLAGLSSYNEQFF. CDR3 bases: TGTGCCAGCAGTCTCCCTTTGGGACTAGCGGGCCTAAGCTCCTACAATGAGCAGTTCTTC.

On this clonotype: The junction and the germline gene differ at one end; a read error may be behind it. The chain uses TRBV28 and TRBJ1-1; D is perhaps TRBD1 (6 bases). Germline CDR1 and CDR2: MDHEN and SYDVKM. The CDR3 extends over 14 amino acids. The CDR3: CASGRTGLNTETFF. CDR3 sequence (DNA): TGTGCCAGCGGCCGTACAGGGCTGAACACTGAAACTTTCTTT. The full variable domain, its missing parts supplied by reference TRBV28 and TRBJ1-1, is DVKVTQSSRYLVKRTGEKVFLECVQDMDHENMFWYRQDPGLGLRLIYFSYDVKMKEKGDIPEGYSVSREKKERFSLILESASTNQTSMYLCASGRTGLNTETFFGQGTRLTVV.

As for this clonotype: One end of the junction fails to match germline, which may point to a read error. The chain has TRBV7-8 and TRBJ1-6; D call uncertain. The CDR3 contains 13 residues. Germline V gene sequence: CDR1 SGHVS, CDR2 FQNEAQ. In DNA, the CDR3 is TGTGCCAGCAGCTTAGACCCTAATTCACTCCTCCACTTT. This sequence encodes CASSLDPNSLLHF.

A word on this clonotype: At one end, the junction sequence differs from germline, possibly due to a read error. This chain joins TRBV6-2 or TRBV6-3 and TRBJ2-1; TRBD2 agrees at 7 bases. Germline V CDR1 and CDR2: MNHEY, SVGEGT. There are 13 residues in the CDR3. The CDR3 DNA sequence: TGTGTCAGCAGTTACTCGCAGGGAGGGGAGCAGTTTTTC. It is translated as CVSSYSQGGEQFF.

To note about this clonotype: Relative to the germline gene, one junction end is altered; a read error may explain this. This chain uses TRBV6-5 with TRBJ1-1; D remains ambiguous. The CDR3 is 13 amino acids. Germline values: CDR1 MNHEY, CDR2 SVGAGI. The CDR3 reads CASSYSRDTGAFF. Here the CDR3 DNA reads TGTGCCAGTAGTTACTCTCGGGATACTGGAGCTTTCTTT.

This clonotype was observed a single time. One end of the junction fails to match germline, which may point to a read error. The genes are TRBV6-6 and TRBJ2-5, with D maybe TRBD2 (5 bases). Germline V gene data show CDR1 as MNHNY and CDR2 as SVGAGI (reference sequence). This CDR3 region has 15 residues. CDR3 sequence: CTSSFAKGDQENKYF. For the CDR3, the DNA is TGTACCAGCAGTTTCGCAAAGGGAGATCAAGAGAACAAGTACTTC.

As concerns this clonotype: The junction departs from the called germline gene at one end, perhaps through a read error. The chain recombines TRBV6-5 with TRBJ2-7; TRBD1 matches 7 bases. The CDR3 is 15 amino acids. Germline-derived CDR1 and CDR2 are MNHEY and SVGAGI. The DNA of the CDR3 is TGTCCCAGCAGTTACGGGGCTGGACAGGTTTACGAGCAGCAGTTC. Residues: CPSSYGAGQVYEQQF.

For this clonotype: This clone may be a read error of a much larger clone one base away. This chain connects TRBV5-1 to TRBJ2-1, with D unclear. With 4 bases removed from V and 6 bases from J, the gap between germline ends came to 17 bases. CDR3 size: 15 residues. The germline CDR1 and CDR2 sequences are SGHRS and YFSETQ. The CDR3 nucleotides read TGCGCCAGCAGCGAAGGACCGCAGTCAGGCAATGAGCAGTTCTTC. Residues: CASSEGPQSGNEQFF.

In the case of this clonotype: Germline and junction disagree at one end, which may indicate a read error. The chain is built from TRBV29-1 and TRBJ2-5; possibly TRBD2 for D (6 bases). Germline V gene lookup returns CDR1 SQVTM and CDR2 ANQGSEA. This CDR3 comprises 14 residues. CDR3 nucleotides: TGCAGCGTTGACGACATGCGCTCGGGAGAGATCCAGTACTTC. It yields the protein CSVDDMRSGEIQYF.

Notes on this clonotype: Germline and junction disagree at one end, which may indicate a read error. The gene calls are TRBV12-3 or TRBV12-4 and TRBJ2-2, with a possible D match to TRBD2 (5 bases). The CDR3 loop spans 13 amino acids. CDR3 in DNA: TGTGTTAGCCGTATTGGGAAGGGTGGGGAGCAGTTTTTT. Its protein is CVSRIGKGGEQFF.

Concerning this clonotype: This likely comes from a read error, as the CDR3 has no conserved phenylalanine or tryptophan at its end. The DNA is omitted, as the CDR3 cannot be located on it reliably, and the CDR3 follows TCRdb's listing. The chain combines TRBV6-6 with TRBJ1-5. The CDR3 comprises 15 residues, both ends counted. Germline values: CDR1 MNHNY, CDR2 SVGAGI (reference sequence). Here the CDR3 reads CATKGGIRSNQPRHY.

V usage is TRBV29-1 and J usage is TRBJ2-2, with 9 bases identical to TRBD2. Germline lookup yields CDR1 SQVTM and CDR2 ANQGSEA. With 3 bases clipped from V and 3 bases from J, the junction kept 11 bases outside the gene matches. This CDR3 spans 17 amino acids. CDR3 region: CSVDASGESSDTGELFF. For the CDR3, the DNA is TGCAGCGTTGATGCTAGCGGGGAATCCTCGGACACCGGGGAGCTGTTTTTT.

The genes are TRBV28 and TRBJ2-3; no definite D call. The V and J ends lost 6 bases and 1 base respectively, with 11 bases between them. Germline loops: CDR1 MDHEN, CDR2 SYDVKM. This CDR3 has 14 residues. The CDR3 spells CASSIVSGTDTQYF. CDR3 in DNA: TGTGCCAGCAGCATCGTTTCGGGCACAGATACGCAGTATTTT.

By share of the sample, this clonotype is medium-sized (0.01 to 0.1%). The chain uses TRBV20-1 and TRBJ2-1; D is unclear. Trimming removed 6 bases at V and 0 bases at J, with 15 bases between. This CDR3 has 15 residues. The germline gives CDR1 DFQATT, CDR2 SNEGSKA (reference sequence). CDR3 sequence (DNA): TGCAGTGCCCACCCGACTCACAGCTCCTACAATGAGCAGTTCTTC. Protein: CSAHPTHSSYNEQFF.

This clonotype came up a few times. A much larger clonotype is one base distant, so this may be a read error. The rearrangement uses TRBV20-1 and TRBJ2-7; TRBD2 matches at 8 bases. The germline V gene encodes CDR1 DFQATT and CDR2 SNEGSKA (reference sequence). The CDR3 is 12 residues long. The CDR3 loop is CNARAGGSGQYF. CDR3 in DNA: TGCAATGCTCGGGCGGGAGGTAGCGGGCAGTACTTC.

V and J are TRBV5-5 and TRBJ1-2; D call uncertain. V was clipped by 1 base and J by 5 bases, with 12 bases between them. Germline CDR1 SGHKS, CDR2 YYEKEE (reference sequence). This CDR3 comprises 14 residues. The CDR3 sequence is CASSLQVPNYGYTF. The CDR3 nucleotides are TGTGCCAGCAGCTTGCAGGTCCCCAATTATGGCTACACCTTC.

This clonotype was counted only a few times. This may come from a read error, since a much larger clone is one base off. The chain has TRBV6-5 and TRBJ2-1; D is possibly TRBD2 (5 bases). The germline V gene encodes CDR1 MNHEY and CDR2 SVGAGI. V was pared by 0 bases and J by 1 base, with 19 bases between. CDR3 length: 19 residues. The CDR3 reads CASSYSIVGDFRSYNEQFF. The CDR3 DNA reads as TGTGCCAGCAGTTACTCTATAGTGGGAGATTTTAGGTCCTACAATGAGCAGTTCTTC.

The rearrangement joins TRBV6-5 to TRBJ2-2; the D is unclear. V was trimmed by 0 bases and J by 8 bases, leaving 13 bases between them. The CDR3 extends over 15 amino acids. CDR1 and CDR2 from the germline V gene are MNHEY and SVGAGI. The CDR3 loop reads CASSYSRMVTGELFF. Here the CDR3 DNA reads TGTGCCAGCAGTTACTCGAGAATGGTCACTGGGGAGCTGTTTTTT.

At least ten counts were recorded for this clonotype. This rearrangement joins TRBV28 to TRBJ1-4, with 7 positions matching TRBD1. Germline assignment: CDR1 MDHEN and CDR2 SYDVKM. The CDR3 is 22 residues long. V gave up 3 bases and J gave up 5 bases; unmatched junction bases: 27. CDR3 nucleotides: TGTGCCAGCAGTTTTGGGGACTTTTGGGGGGACAGCAGCAGTCCAGGGAATGAAAAACTGTTTTTT. Its protein is CASSFGDFWGDSSSPGNEKLFF.

The chain joins TRBV29-1 to TRBJ2-1; no firm D call. V dropped 5 bases and J dropped 8 bases, with 10 bases sitting between them. The V gene's germline CDR1 is SQVTM and CDR2 ANQGSEA. There are 11 residues in the CDR3. CDR3 protein: CSVTEYDEQFF. CDR3 DNA sequence: TGCAGCGTTACCGAGTACGATGAGCAGTTCTTC.

On this clonotype: At one boundary the junction diverges from the germline segment, which might be a read error. The chain uses TRBV10-3 and TRBJ2-5; either TRBD1 or TRBD2 may fit D (6 bases each). CDR1 and CDR2 (germline): ENHRY, SYGVKD. The CDR3 totals 12 residues. The CDR3: CAISVRGEIQYF. In DNA, the CDR3 is TGTGCCATCAGTGTGAGGGGGGAGATCCAGTACTTC.

This clonotype was counted between two and nine times. The chain links TRBV28 to TRBJ2-7; D is undetermined. CDR3 size: 11 residues. Per the germline V gene, CDR1 is MDHEN and CDR2 is SYDVKM. The V gene lost 1 base and the J gene lost 6 bases, with 4 bases spanning the gap. The CDR3 nucleotides read TGTGCCAGCAGTTTATTGAGCGAGCAGTACTTC. It specifies CASSLLSEQYF.

This clonotype was recorded a few times. One end of the junction does not line up with germline, which may come from a read error. The chain has TRBV7-7 and TRBJ2-2; tentatively, D is TRBD1 (6 bases). CDR3 length: 16 residues. Per the germline V gene, CDR1 is SSHAT and CDR2 is FNYEAQ (reference sequence). In DNA form, the CDR3 reads TGTGCTAGCAGCTTAGACAGGATACCGAACACCGGGGAGCTGTTTTTT. Translation gives CASSLDRIPNTGELFF.

Only a few counts were recorded for this clonotype. This may stem from a read error, because a much larger clone lies one nucleotide away. CDR3 bases: TGCAGCGTTGAAGCCAAGGGGCCAGCGGGAGGGAACGAGCAGTACTTC. This translates into CSVEAKGPAGGNEQYF. The chain joins TRBV29-1 to TRBJ2-7; 10 bases fit TRBD2. The V gene's germline CDR1 is SQVTM and CDR2 ANQGSEA. V lost 1 base, J lost 5 bases, and 11 bases stayed unmatched. This CDR3 region has 16 residues.

To note about this clonotype: Because the CDR3 is missing its conserved closing phenylalanine or tryptophan, this is likely a read error. The chain combines TRBV29-1 with TRBJ1-4; TRBD1 might be the D (5 bases). Germline assignment: CDR1 SQVTM and CDR2 ANQGSEA. This CDR3 spans 14 amino acids. The CDR3 is CSVGTGGTNKKLFL. The CDR3 DNA sequence: TGCAGCGTGGGGACTGGGGGGACTAATAAAAAACTGTTTCTT.

With regard to this clonotype: Because the CDR3 is missing its conserved closing phenylalanine or tryptophan, this is likely a read error. CDR3 sequence reads: CASRIGGVETQYL. The CDR3 DNA reads TGTGCCAGCAGGATAGGGGGAGTGGAGACCCAGTACTTA. The chain uses TRBV12-3 or TRBV12-4 and TRBJ2-5; D is possibly TRBD1 (6 bases). The length of the CDR3 is 13 residues. Trimming stripped 6 bases from V and 5 bases from J, with 13 bases between.

The V call is TRBV20-1, the J call TRBJ2-6; D unresolved. The ends were cut back, 8 bases at V and 2 bases at J, with 16 bases in the middle. Germline V gene sequence: CDR1 DFQATT, CDR2 SNEGSKA (reference sequence). The CDR3 runs to 15 residues. As DNA, the CDR3 is TGCAGTACCATAGGACGTCACACTGGGGCCAACGTCCTGACTTTC. Translation: CSTIGRHTGANVLTF.

As regards this clonotype: Sequence at one end of the junction differs from germline and may be a read error. The chain links TRBV12-3 or TRBV12-4 to TRBJ1-5, with TRBD1 as a possible D gene (6 bases). This CDR3 contains 13 residues. The CDR3 region is CDSSNDGGSPQHF. The CDR3 nucleotides read TGTGACAGCAGTAACGATGGGGGCTCGCCCCAGCATTTT.